A selection of T cell receptor beta chains follows, all from one sample in a study of cytomegalovirus exposure and HLA in healthy donors. Assay used: immunoSEQ multiplex PCR; TCRdb lists only in-frame clones, some missing. There are roughly 230,000 clones in the sample; about 90% occur only once, and 1.7% lies in the top ten. Specimen: PBMCs. The receptors shown here come from a girl aged 2-10 years in good health and CMV-seronegative. Each CDR3 is given with its conserved first and last residue. Not every row has a clone size; where given, it reads once, few, many or a size class.

TRBV28	.	CASSLSDRGREGYTF
TRBV10-1	.	CASSFGTSERAYNEQFF
TRBV14	.	CASSQEQGGDRNEQFF
TRBV7-9	once	CASSSTYEQYF
TRBV13	once	CASSSQLDRDYGYTF
TRBV10-3	once	CAISDMNEQFF
TRBV5-1	.	CASSRTSGFDTGELFF
TRBV7-2	.	CASSSQGGNQPQHF
TRBV7-6	.	CASSFWAGPWTDTQYF
TRBV6-6	once	CASSYPTQGAPLHF
TRBV7-9	.	CASSLGWRVVGSIRAGYTF
TRBV10-3	.	CAISESVTNNGELFF
TRBV5-1	.	CASSPGLAGTDWGANVLTF
TRBV30	.	CAWTPTAGWQETQYF
TRBV27	.	CASRPDWLQETQYF
TRBV15	.	CATSRDQGARTEAFF
TRBV30	once	CAWSVSDNEQFF
TRBV4-2	.	CASSPPSATGNTIYF
TRBV7-9	.	CASSLGGNNEQYF
TRBV18	.	CASSPRGEETQYF
TRBV6-6	.	CASSYSTGGGQPQHF
TRBV28	.	CASGVDEQFF
TRBV2	.	CASSEDGTARGYEQYF
TRBV2	.	CASTEGTGAAYYGYTF
TRBV6-5	.	CASNPLQGLNTEAFF
TRBV18	.	CASSPKEQGSSPLHF
TRBV6-5	once	CASSYSGLHPAGELFF
TRBV28	.	CASSFLGQATPDTQYF
TRBV13	.	CASSWASHTGELFF
TRBV2	.	CASSEHSRTSGYNEQFF
TRBV10-2	.	CASHAPGEQYF
TRBV4-1	.	CASSQWPTGAPETQYF
TRBV9	.	CASSVAGGGRTGELFF